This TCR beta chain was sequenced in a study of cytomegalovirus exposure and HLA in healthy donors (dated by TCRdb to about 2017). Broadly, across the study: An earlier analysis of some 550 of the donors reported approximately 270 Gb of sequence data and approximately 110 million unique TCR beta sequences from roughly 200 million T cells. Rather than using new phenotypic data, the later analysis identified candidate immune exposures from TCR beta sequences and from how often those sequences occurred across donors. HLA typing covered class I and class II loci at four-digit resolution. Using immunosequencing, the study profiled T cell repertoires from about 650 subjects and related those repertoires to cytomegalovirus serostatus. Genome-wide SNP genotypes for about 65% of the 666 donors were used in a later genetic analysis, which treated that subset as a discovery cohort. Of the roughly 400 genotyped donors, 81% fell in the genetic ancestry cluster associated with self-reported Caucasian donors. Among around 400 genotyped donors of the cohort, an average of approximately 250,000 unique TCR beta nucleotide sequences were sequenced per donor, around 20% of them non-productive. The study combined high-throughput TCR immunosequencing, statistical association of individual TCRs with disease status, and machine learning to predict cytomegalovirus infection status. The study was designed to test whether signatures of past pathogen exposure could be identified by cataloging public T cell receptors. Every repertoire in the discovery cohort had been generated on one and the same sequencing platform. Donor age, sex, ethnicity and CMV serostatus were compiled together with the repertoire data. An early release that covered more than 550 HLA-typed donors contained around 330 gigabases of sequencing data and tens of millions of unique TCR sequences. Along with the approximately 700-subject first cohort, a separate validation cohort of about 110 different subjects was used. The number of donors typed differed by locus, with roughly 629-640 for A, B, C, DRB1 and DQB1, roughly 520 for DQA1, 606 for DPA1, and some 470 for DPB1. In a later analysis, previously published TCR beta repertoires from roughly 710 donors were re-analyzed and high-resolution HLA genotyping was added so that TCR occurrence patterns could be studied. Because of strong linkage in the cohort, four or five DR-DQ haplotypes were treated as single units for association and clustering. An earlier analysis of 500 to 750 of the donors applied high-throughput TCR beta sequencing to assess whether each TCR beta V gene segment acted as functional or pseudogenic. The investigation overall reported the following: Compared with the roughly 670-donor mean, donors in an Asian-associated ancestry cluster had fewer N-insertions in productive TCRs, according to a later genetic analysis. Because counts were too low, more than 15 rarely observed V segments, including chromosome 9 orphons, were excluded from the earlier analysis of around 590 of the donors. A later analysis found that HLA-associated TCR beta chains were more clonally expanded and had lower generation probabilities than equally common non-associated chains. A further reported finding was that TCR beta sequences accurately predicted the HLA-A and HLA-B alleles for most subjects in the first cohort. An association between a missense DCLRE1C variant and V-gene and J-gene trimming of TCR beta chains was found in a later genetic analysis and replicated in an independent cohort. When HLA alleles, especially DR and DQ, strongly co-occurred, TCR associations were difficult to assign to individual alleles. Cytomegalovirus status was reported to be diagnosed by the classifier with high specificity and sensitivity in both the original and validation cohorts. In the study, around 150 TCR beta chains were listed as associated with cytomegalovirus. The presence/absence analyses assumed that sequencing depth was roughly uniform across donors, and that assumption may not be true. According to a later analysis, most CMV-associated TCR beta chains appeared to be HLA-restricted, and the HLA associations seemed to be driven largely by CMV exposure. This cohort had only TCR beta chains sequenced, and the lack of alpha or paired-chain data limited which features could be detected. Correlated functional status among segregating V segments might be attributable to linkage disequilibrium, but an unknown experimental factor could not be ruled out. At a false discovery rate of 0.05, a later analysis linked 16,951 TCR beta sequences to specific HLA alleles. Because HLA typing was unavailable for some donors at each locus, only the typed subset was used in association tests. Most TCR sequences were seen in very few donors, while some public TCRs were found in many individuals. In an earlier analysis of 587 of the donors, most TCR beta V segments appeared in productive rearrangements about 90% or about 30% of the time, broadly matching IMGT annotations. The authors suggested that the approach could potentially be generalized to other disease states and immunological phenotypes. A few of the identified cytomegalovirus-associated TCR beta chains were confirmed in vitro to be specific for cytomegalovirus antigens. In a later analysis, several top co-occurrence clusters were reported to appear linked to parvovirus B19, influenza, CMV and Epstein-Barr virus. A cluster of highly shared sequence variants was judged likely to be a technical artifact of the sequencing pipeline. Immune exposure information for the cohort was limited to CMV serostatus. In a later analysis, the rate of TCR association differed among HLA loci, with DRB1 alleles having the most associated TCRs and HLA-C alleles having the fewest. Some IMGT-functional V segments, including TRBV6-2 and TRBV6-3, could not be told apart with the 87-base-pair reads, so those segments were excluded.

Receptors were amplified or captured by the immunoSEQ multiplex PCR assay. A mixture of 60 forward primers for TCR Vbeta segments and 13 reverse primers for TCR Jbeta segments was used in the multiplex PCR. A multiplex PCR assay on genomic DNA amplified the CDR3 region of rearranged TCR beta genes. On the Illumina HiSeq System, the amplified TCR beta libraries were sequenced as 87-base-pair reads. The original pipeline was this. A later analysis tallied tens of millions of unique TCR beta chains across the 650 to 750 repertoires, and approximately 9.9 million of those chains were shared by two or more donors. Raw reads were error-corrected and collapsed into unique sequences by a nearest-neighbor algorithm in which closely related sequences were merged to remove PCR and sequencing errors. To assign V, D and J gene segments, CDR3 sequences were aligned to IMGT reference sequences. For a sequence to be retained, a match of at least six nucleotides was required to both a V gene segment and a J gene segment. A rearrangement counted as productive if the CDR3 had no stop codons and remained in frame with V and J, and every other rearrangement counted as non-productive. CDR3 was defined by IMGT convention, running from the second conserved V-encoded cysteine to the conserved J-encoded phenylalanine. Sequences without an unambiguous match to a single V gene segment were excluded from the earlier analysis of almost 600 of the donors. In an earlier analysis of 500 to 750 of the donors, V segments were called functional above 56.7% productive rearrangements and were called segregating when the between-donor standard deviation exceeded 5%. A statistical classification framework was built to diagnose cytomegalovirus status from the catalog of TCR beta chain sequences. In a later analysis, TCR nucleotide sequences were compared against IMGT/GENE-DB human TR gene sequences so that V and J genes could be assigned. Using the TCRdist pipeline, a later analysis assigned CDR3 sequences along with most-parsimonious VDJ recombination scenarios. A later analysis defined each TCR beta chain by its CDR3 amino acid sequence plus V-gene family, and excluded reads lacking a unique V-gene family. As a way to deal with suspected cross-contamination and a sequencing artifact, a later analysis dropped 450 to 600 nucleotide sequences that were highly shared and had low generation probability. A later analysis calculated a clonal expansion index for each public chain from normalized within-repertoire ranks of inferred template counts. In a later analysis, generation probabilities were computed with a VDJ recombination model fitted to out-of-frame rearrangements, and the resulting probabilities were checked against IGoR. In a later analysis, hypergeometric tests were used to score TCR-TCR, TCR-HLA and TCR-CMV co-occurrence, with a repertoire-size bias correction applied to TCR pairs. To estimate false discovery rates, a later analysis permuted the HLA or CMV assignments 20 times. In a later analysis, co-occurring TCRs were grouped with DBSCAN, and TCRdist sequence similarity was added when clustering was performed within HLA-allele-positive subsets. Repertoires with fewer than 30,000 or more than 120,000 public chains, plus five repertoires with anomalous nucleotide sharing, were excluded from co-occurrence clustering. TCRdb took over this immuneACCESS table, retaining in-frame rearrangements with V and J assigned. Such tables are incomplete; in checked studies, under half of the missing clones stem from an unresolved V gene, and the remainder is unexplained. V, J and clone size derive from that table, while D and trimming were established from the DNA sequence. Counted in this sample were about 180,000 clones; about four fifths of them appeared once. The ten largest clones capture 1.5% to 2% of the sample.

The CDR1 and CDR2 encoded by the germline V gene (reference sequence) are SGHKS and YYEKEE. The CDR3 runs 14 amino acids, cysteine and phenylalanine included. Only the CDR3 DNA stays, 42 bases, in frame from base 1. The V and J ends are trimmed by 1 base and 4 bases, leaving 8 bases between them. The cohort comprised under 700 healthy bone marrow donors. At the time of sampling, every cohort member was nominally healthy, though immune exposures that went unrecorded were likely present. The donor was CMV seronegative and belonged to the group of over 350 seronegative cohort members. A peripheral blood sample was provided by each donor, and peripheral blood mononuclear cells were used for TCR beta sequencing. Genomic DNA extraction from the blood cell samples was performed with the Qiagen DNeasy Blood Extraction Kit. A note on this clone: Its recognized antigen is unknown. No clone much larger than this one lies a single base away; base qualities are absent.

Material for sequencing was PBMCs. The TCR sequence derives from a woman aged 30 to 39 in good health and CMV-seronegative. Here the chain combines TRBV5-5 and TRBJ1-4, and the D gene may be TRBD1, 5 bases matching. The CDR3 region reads CASSLRQYNEKLFF. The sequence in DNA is TGTGCCAGCAGCTTGCGACAGTATAATGAAAAACTGTTTTTT.